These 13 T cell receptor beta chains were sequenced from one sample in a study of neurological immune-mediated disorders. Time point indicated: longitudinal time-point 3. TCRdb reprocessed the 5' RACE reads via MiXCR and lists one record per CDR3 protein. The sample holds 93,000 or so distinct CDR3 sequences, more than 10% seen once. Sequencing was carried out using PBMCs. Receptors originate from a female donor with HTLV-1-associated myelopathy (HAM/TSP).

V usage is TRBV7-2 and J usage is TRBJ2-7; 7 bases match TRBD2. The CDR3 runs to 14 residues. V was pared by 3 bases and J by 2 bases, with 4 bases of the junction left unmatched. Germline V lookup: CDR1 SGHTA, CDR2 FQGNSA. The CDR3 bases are TGTGCCAGCAGCTTCATAGCGGGTACCTACGAGCAGTACTTC. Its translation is CASSFIAGTYEQYF.

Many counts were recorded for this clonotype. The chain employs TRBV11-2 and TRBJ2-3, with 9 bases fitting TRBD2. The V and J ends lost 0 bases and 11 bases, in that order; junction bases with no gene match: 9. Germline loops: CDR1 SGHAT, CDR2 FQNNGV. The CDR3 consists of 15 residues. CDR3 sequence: CASSLERGGLGVQYF. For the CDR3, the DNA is TGTGCCAGCAGCTTAGAGCGGGGGGGCCTCGGAGTGCAGTATTTT.

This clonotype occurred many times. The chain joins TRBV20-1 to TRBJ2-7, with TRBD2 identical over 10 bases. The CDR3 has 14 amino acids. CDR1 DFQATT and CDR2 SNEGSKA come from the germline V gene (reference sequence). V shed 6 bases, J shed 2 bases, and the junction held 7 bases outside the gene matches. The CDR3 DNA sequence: TGCAGTGCAAAACTAGCGGGGCGCACCTACGAGCAGTACTTC. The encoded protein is CSAKLAGRTYEQYF.

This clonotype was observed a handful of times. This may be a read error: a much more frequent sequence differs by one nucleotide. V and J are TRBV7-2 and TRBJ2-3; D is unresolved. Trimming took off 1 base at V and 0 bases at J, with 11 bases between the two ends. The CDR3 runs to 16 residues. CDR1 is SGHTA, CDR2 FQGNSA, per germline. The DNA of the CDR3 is TGTGCCAGCAGCTTAGTTGGAGTGGTGAGCACAGATACGCAGTATTTT. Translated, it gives CASSLVGVVSTDTQYF.

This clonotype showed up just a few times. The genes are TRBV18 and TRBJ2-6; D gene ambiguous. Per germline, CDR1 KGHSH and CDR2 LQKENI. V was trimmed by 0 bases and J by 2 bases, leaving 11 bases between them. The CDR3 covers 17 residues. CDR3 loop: CASSPPGLSAGANVLTF. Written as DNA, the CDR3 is TGTGCCAGCTCACCACCGGGTTTGTCAGCTGGGGCCAACGTCCTGACTTTC.

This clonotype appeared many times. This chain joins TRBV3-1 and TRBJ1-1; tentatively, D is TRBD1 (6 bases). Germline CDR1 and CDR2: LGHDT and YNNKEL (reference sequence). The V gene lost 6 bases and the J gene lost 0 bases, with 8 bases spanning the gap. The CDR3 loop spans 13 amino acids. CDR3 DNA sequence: TGTGCCAGCAGACAGGGAATGAACACTGAAGCTTTCTTT. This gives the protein CASRQGMNTEAFF.

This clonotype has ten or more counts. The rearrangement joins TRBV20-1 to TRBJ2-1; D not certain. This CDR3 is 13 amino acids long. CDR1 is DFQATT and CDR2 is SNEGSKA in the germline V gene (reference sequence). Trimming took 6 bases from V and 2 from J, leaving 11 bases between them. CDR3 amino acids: CSATPGTYNEQFF. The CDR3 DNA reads TGCAGTGCGACTCCTGGGACCTACAATGAGCAGTTCTTC.

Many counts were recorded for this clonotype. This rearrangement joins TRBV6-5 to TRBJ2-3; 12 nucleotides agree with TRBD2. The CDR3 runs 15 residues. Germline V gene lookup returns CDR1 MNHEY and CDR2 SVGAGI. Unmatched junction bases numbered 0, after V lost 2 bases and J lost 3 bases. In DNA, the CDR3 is TGTGCCAGCAGTTACGGACTAGCGGGGACAGATACGCAGTATTTT. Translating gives CASSYGLAGTDTQYF.

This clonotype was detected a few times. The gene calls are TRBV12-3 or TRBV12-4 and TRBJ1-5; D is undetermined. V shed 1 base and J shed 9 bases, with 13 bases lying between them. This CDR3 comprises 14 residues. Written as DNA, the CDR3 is TGTGCCAGCAGTTTAGTGGGAGCGGCCTGGCCCCAGCATTTT. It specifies CASSLVGAAWPQHF.

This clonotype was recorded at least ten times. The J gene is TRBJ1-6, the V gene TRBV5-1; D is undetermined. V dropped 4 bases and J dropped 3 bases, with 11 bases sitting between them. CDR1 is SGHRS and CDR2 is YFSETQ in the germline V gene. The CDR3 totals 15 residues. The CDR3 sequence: CASSQREGYNSPLHF. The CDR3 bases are TGCGCCAGCAGCCAGCGGGAGGGCTATAATTCACCCCTCCACTTT.

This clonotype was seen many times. Here the CDR3 reads CASSLRRRTMNSYNEQFF. Here the CDR3 DNA reads TGTGCCAGCAGCCTCCGGCGACGGACAATGAACTCCTACAATGAGCAGTTCTTC. V usage is TRBV3-1 and J usage is TRBJ2-1; maybe TRBD1 (5 bases). V was clipped by 4 bases and J by 0 bases, with 19 bases between them. Germline CDR1 is LGHDT and CDR2 is YNNKEL (reference sequence). This CDR3 region has 18 residues.

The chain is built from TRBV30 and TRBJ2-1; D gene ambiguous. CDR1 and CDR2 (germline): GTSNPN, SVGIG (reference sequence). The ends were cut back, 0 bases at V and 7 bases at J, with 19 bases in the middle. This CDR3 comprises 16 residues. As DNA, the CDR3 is TGTGCCTGGAGTGTAAAAGTTGGTCTCCGGGTGAATGAGCAGTTCTTC. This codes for CAWSVKVGLRVNEQFF.

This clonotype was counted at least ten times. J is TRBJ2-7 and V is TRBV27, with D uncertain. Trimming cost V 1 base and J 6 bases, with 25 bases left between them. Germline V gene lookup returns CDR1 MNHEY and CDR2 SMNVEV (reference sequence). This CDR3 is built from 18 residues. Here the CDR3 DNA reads TGTGCCAGCAGTTTATGGGGAAAATACCGGCGTTCTCGTTGCGAGCAGTACTTC. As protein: CASSLWGKYRRSRCEQYF.